Listed below are T cell receptor beta chains from one sample, sequenced in a study of Ad26.COV2.S vaccination and SARS-CoV-2 variants. Repertoires were generated with immunoSEQ multiplex PCR, while TCRdb's copy carries only in-frame clones and drops some. The data contain some 190,000 clones, 87% of them seen just once; the ten biggest clones take up 5% to 7%. The sample consisted of peripheral blood, taken after recovery from COVID-19. These receptors were collected from a human donor who had recovered from COVID-19. CDR3s include the opening cysteine and the closing phenylalanine or tryptophan. The D gene is left open where the match is weak. Only some rows state a clone size, as once, few, many or a class for expanded clones.

TRBV11-2	once	.	TRBJ2-7	TGTGCCAGCAGCTTACAGGGGTCATCCTACGAGCAGTACTTC	CASSLQGSSYEQYF
TRBV15	.	.	TRBJ2-7	TGTGCCACCAGCCCGAAGACAGAGTCACGATACGAGCAGTACTTC	CATSPKTESRYEQYF
TRBV19	.	.	TRBJ1-1	TGTGCCAGTAGTGCCTCTTCCACAGGGATGAGCACTGAAGCTTTCTTT	CASSASSTGMSTEAFF
TRBV6-5	few	.	TRBJ1-1	TGTGCCAGCAACCCGACCGAGTATGAAGCTTTCTTT	CASNPTEYEAFF
TRBV6-1	.	.	TRBJ1-5	TGTGCCAGCAGTGAGGTCAGGGAGTATCAGCCCCAGCATTTT	CASSEVREYQPQHF
TRBV7-2	.	.	TRBJ2-7	TGTGCCAGCAGCTCGGGACCACTTGGCGAGCAGTACTTC	CASSSGPLGEQYF
TRBV25-1	.	.	TRBJ2-5	TGTGCCAGCAGTGAACCCGCCTTGTACCAAGAGACCCAGTACTTC	CASSEPALYQETQYF
TRBV24-1	.	.	TRBJ2-5	TGTGCCACCAGTGAGAGGGAACAGGCAACCCAGCACTTC	CATSEREQATQHF
TRBV7-9	.	.	TRBJ2-1	TGTGCCAGCAGCTTAGGCCTAGCTAATGAGCAGTTCTTC	CASSLGLANEQFF
TRBV7-9	.	.	TRBJ2-7	TGTGCCAGCAGCTTACCCCGACACGAGCAGTACTTC	CASSLPRHEQYF
TRBV18	once	.	TRBJ1-6	TGTGCCAGCTCACCAAACCAGGGAGAAGCTTCACCCCTCCACTTT	CASSPNQGEASPLHF
TRBV14	.	TRBD1	TRBJ1-1	TGTGCCAGCAGCCAAAGGATGACAGGGGGGGCGAACACTGAAGCTTTCTTT	CASSQRMTGGANTEAFF
TRBV2	.	TRBD2	TRBJ2-3	TGTGCCATCCAGACTAGCGGGAGGCAAGAGGGCGTGTGGGGAACAGATACGCAGTATTTT	CAIQTSGRQEGVWGTDTQYF
TRBV7-2	.	TRBD2	TRBJ2-7	TGTGCCAGCAGCTTCTCCTCTCCCTTAGCGGGAGCCTACGAGCAGTACTTC	CASSFSSPLAGAYEQYF
TRBV6-5	.	TRBD1	TRBJ2-7	TGTGCCAGCAGTTTGGGGACAGGGATTTGGTACGAGCAGTACTTC	CASSLGTGIWYEQYF
TRBV5-8	.	TRBD1	TRBJ1-5	TGTGCCAGCAGCCCGGGACAGCTCCATAGCAATCAGCCCCAGCATTTT	CASSPGQLHSNQPQHF